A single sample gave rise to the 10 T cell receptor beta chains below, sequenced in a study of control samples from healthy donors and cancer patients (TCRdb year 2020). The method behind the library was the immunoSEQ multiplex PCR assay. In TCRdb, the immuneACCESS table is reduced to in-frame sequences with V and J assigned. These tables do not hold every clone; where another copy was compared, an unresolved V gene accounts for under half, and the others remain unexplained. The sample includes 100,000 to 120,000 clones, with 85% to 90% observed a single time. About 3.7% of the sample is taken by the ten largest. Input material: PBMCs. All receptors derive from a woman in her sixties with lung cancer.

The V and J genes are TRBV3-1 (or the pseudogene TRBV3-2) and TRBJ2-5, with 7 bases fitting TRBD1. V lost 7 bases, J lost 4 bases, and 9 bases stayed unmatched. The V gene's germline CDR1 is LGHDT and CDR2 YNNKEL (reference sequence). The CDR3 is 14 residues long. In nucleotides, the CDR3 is TGTGCCAGCATCAGGGACAGTCTGTCAGAGACCCAGTACTTC. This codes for CASIRDSLSETQYF.

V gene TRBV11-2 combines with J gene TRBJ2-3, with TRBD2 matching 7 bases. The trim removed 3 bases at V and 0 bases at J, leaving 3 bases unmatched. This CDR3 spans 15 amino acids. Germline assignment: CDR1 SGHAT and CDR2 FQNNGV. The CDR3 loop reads CASSFQRESTDTQYF. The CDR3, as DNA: TGTGCCAGCAGCTTCCAGCGGGAAAGCACAGATACGCAGTATTTT.

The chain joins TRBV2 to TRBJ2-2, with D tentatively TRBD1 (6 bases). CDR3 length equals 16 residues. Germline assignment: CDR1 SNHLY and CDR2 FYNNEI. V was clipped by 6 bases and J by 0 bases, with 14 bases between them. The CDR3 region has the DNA TGTGCCAGCAGCCCGGGACACCTCGCGAACACCGGGGAGCTGTTTTTT. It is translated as CASSPGHLANTGELFF.

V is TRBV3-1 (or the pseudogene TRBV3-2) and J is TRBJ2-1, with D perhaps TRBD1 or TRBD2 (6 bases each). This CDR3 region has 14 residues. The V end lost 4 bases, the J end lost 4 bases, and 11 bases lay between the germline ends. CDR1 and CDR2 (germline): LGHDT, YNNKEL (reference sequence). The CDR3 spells CASSLGAGYNEQFF. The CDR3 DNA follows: TGTGCCAGCAGCCTGGGGGCGGGGTACAATGAGCAGTTCTTC.

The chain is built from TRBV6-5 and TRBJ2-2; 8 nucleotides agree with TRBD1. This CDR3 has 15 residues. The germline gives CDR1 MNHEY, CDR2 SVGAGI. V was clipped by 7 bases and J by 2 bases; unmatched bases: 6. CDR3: CASTKTGVNTGELFF. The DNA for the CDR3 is TGTGCCAGCACCAAGACAGGGGTAAACACCGGGGAGCTGTTTTTT.

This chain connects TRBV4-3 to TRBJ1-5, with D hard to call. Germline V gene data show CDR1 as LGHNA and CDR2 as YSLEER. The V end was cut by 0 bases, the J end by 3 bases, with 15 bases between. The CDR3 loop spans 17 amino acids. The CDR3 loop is CASSQDWAVSYNQPQHF. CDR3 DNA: TGCGCCAGCAGCCAAGATTGGGCCGTCTCTTACAATCAGCCCCAGCATTTT.

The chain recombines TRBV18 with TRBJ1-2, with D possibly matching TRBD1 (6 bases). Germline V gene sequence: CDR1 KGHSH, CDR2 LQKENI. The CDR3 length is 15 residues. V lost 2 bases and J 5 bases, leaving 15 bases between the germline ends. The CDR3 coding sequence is TGTGCCAGCTCACCAGAGTTCGGGGGGGCGTATGGCTACACCTTC. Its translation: CASSPEFGGAYGYTF.

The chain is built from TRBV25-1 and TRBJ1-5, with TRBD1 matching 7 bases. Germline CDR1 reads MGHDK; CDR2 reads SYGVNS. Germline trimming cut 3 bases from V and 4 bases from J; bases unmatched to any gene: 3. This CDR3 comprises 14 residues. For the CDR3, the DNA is TGTGCCAGCAGTGACAGGGGGGTTAATCAGCCCCAGCATTTT. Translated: CASSDRGVNQPQHF.

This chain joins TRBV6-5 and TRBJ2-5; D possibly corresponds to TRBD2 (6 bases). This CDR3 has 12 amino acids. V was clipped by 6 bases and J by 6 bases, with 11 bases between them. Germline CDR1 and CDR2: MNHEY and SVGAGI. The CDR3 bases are TGTGCCAGCAGGTCTAGCGAACAGACCCAGTACTTC. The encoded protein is CASRSSEQTQYF.

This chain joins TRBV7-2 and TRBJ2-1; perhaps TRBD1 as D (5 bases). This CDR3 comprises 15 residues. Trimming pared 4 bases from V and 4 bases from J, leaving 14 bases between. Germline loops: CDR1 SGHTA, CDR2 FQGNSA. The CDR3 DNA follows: TGTGCCAGCAGCTCAAGGGGTAATAGTTACAATGAGCAGTTCTTC. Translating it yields CASSSRGNSYNEQFF. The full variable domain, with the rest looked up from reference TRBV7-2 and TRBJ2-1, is GAGVSQSPSNKVTEKGKDVELRCDPISGHTALYWYRQSLGQGLEFLIYFQGNSAPDKSGLPSDRFSAERTGGSVSTLTIQRTQQEDSAVYLCASSSRGNSYNEQFFGPGTRLTVL.